Below are 20 T cell receptor beta chains sequenced from a single sample in a study of OX40 agonist ivuxolimab in advanced cancers. Preparation of the library involved the immunoSEQ multiplex PCR assay. As stored in TCRdb, this immuneACCESS dataset retains in-frame rearrangements with V and J assigned. A fraction of the clones does not appear; measured against another copy, unresolved V genes explain less than half of the discrepancy, and the remainder lacks a known reason. A total of about 39,000 clones appear in this sample, roughly 92% of them only once. Less than 25% of the sample rests with the top ten. Sequencing used CD4+ or CD8+ T cells sorted from blood, obtained in a trial of the OX40 agonist ivuxolimab. The receptors originated from an adult with an advanced solid tumor such as melanoma, head and neck, liver or kidney cancer.

The CDR3 protein is CASSFHSGRANNEQFF. CDR3 nucleotide sequence: TGCGCCAGCAGCTTCCATAGCGGGAGGGCTAACAATGAGCAGTTCTTC. This chain uses TRBV5-1 with TRBJ2-1; 11 bases match TRBD2. V lost 2 bases to trimming and J lost 5 bases; unmatched junction nucleotides: 6. The length of the CDR3 is 16 residues. Germline V gene lookup returns CDR1 SGHRS and CDR2 YFSETQ.

J is TRBJ1-3 and V is TRBV10-3; maybe TRBD1 (5 bases). V was pared by 5 bases and J by 0 bases, with 23 bases between. Germline V gene sequence: CDR1 ENHRY, CDR2 SYGVKD. This CDR3 is 19 amino acids long. CDR3 region: CAISTRDGTLLLSGNTIYF. The CDR3 coding sequence is TGTGCCATCAGTACCCGGGACGGAACACTATTACTCTCTGGAAACACCATATATTTT.

This clone was picked up one time. In DNA form, the CDR3 reads TGTGCCAGCAGCTCGACAGGGGGAACTTACGAGCAGTACTTC. Residues: CASSSTGGTYEQYF. J is TRBJ2-7 and V is TRBV7-6, with TRBD1 matching 9 bases. The CDR3 length is 14 residues. CDR1 is SGHVS, CDR2 FNYEAQ, per germline. With 4 bases clipped from V and 4 bases from J, the junction kept 5 bases outside the gene matches.

V is TRBV6-6 and J is TRBJ1-5; D may be TRBD1 (6 bases). Looked up from germline, CDR1 is MNHNY and CDR2 is SVGAGI (reference sequence). Trimming stripped 7 bases from V and 6 bases from J, with 19 bases between. This CDR3 is 15 amino acids long. This CDR3 is CASTLVRGGSQPQHF. CDR3 coding DNA: TGTGCCAGCACCCTAGTCAGGGGTGGTAGTCAGCCCCAGCATTTT.

This chain connects TRBV14 to TRBJ2-1, with D possibly TRBD2 on 6 matching bases. The CDR3 extends over 12 amino acids. The V end was cut by 10 bases, the J end by 8 bases, with 15 bases between. Germline V gene data show CDR1 as SGHDN and CDR2 as FVKESK. The CDR3: CAIKRRGDEQFF. As DNA, the CDR3 is TGTGCCATCAAGAGGAGGGGTGATGAGCAGTTCTTC.

The chain uses TRBV28 and TRBJ2-7; D is unresolved. CDR3 length: 11 amino acids. Trimming stripped 2 bases from V and 11 bases from J, with 10 bases between. Germline V gives CDR1 MDHEN, CDR2 SYDVKM. CDR3 residues: CASSLADQEYF. In DNA, the CDR3 is TGTGCCAGCAGTTTAGCGGACCAGGAGTACTTC. The whole variable domain, filled in from reference TRBV28 and TRBJ2-7, reads DVKVTQSSRYLVKRTGEKVFLECVQDMDHENMFWYRQDPGLGLRLIYFSYDVKMKEKGDIPEGYSVSREKKERFSLILESASTNQTSMYLCASSLADQEYFGPGTRLTVT.

As DNA, the CDR3 is TGTGCCAGCAGTGAGGCGGCACTCACCGGGGAGCTGTTTTTT. This encodes CASSEAALTGELFF. The rearrangement uses TRBV25-1 and TRBJ2-2; D is uncertain. V dropped 3 bases and J dropped 4 bases, with 9 bases sitting between them. Germline V gene data show CDR1 as MGHDK and CDR2 as SYGVNS. The CDR3 is 14 residues long.

The chain is built from TRBV30 and TRBJ1-3, with D uncertain. This CDR3 region has 15 residues. V gave up 1 base and J gave up 7 bases, with 17 bases separating them. In germline, CDR1 is GTSNPN, CDR2 SVGIG (reference sequence). CDR3 region: CAWSDPLSPFNTIYF. CDR3 bases: TGTGCCTGGAGTGACCCTCTTAGCCCATTTAACACCATATATTTT.

This sequence joins TRBV9 and TRBJ2-1; 10 nucleotides agree with TRBD2. The trim removed 0 bases at V and 4 bases at J, leaving 7 bases unmatched. CDR1 and CDR2 from the germline V gene are SGDLS and YYNGEE. The CDR3 runs to 17 residues. CDR3 region: CASSVASGRGMYNEQFF. CDR3 nucleotides: TGTGCCAGCAGCGTAGCTAGCGGGAGAGGCATGTACAATGAGCAGTTCTTC.

The V gene is TRBV4-3, the J gene TRBJ2-7, with D unclear. The V gene's germline CDR1 is LGHNA and CDR2 YSLEER. The CDR3 has 16 residues. V gave up 0 bases and J gave up 2 bases, with 14 bases separating them. The CDR3 is CASSQELADPTYEQYF. DNA of the CDR3: TGCGCCAGCAGCCAAGAGCTGGCGGACCCAACCTACGAGCAGTACTTC.

J is TRBJ2-7 and V is TRBV7-9; no reliable D call. Germline lookup yields CDR1 SEHNR and CDR2 FQNEAQ (reference sequence). The CDR3 spans 12 residues. V was shortened by 5 bases and J by 7 bases, with 12 bases between the two germline ends. The CDR3 DNA reads as TGTGCCAGCAGCCCCCTCGACCGTGAGCAGTACTTC. Translated: CASSPLDREQYF.

CDR3 nucleotide sequence: TGTGCCAGCAGCAACTGGGACGACGCTGAAAAACTGTTTTTT. Amino acid sequence: CASSNWDDAEKLFF. The chain uses TRBV11-2 and TRBJ1-4; D might be TRBD1 (5 bases). The CDR3 sequence is 14 residues long. The germline V gene encodes CDR1 SGHAT and CDR2 FQNNGV. The V and J ends lost 5 bases and 7 bases respectively, with 14 bases between them.

The chain couples TRBV5-1 to TRBJ1-2; 10 bases match TRBD1. Trimming took 4 bases from V and 5 from J; bases not matched to a gene: 8. CDR3 length: 15 amino acids. Per germline, CDR1 SGHRS and CDR2 YFSETQ. The CDR3 is CASSAGTGVLYGYTF. The CDR3 coding sequence is TGCGCCAGCAGCGCCGGGACAGGGGTTTTATATGGCTACACCTTC.

The chain carries TRBV28 and TRBJ2-5; TRBD1 aligns across 11 bases. Germline CDR1 is MDHEN and CDR2 is SYDVKM. J was trimmed by 1 base and V by 6 bases; bases with no gene match: 4. This CDR3 is built from 15 residues. The CDR3 bases are TGTGCCAGCAGCTCGGACAGGGGGCCCCAAGAGACCCAGTACTTC. Translating it yields CASSSDRGPQETQYF.

V gene TRBV4-3 combines with J gene TRBJ2-7; D may correspond to TRBD1 or TRBD2 (6 bases each). Germline-derived CDR1 and CDR2 are LGHNA and YSLEER. Deletions cut 0 bases from V and 3 bases from J, with 9 bases between. This CDR3 is 14 amino acids long. CDR3 sequence reads: CASSQDRGGYEQYF. DNA for the CDR3: TGCGCCAGCAGCCAAGACAGGGGAGGCTACGAGCAGTACTTC.

The V and J genes are TRBV6-1 and TRBJ2-2; TRBD2 matches 10 bases. The trim removed 3 bases at V and 8 bases at J, leaving 9 bases unmatched. Per germline, CDR1 MNHNS and CDR2 SASEGT. This CDR3 has 16 amino acids. The DNA for the CDR3 is TGTGCCAGCAGTGAGTGGCTAGCGGGAGCGGAGGGGGAGCTGTTTTTT. This codes for CASSEWLAGAEGELFF.

This clone was picked up a small number of times. J is TRBJ2-3 and V is TRBV9; TRBD2 matches at 8 bases. This CDR3 is built from 15 residues. V gave up 3 bases and J gave up 0 bases; unmatched junction bases: 3. Per germline, CDR1 SGDLS and CDR2 YYNGEE. CDR3 region: CASSDSGASTDTQYF. The CDR3 coding sequence is TGTGCCAGCAGCGATAGCGGGGCTAGCACAGATACGCAGTATTTT.

The chain uses TRBV5-6 and TRBJ2-1; D may be TRBD1 (5 bases). The length of the CDR3 is 15 residues. Germline values: CDR1 SGHDT, CDR2 YYEEEE. V dropped 1 base and J dropped 0 bases, with 8 bases sitting between them. The CDR3: CASSLPQGSYNEQFF. The CDR3, as DNA: TGTGCCAGCAGCTTGCCCCAGGGCTCCTACAATGAGCAGTTCTTC.

This clone was counted a single time. This rearrangement joins TRBV6-4 to TRBJ2-7; possible D gene TRBD2, 5 bases. CDR3 length: 13 residues. The germline V gene encodes CDR1 MRHNA and CDR2 SNTAGT. Trimming pared 6 bases from V and 1 base from J, leaving 10 bases between. CDR3 amino acids: CASSEGPSYEQYF. DNA for the CDR3: TGTGCCAGCAGCGAGGGTCCGTCCTACGAGCAGTACTTC.

The rearrangement joins TRBV7-3 to TRBJ1-1; tentatively, D is TRBD1 (5 bases). V was shortened by 1 base and J by 2 bases, with 11 bases between the two germline ends. The CDR3 totals 15 residues. Looked up from germline, CDR1 is SGHTA and CDR2 is FQGTGA. CDR3 region: CASSLNAGLNTEAFF. CDR3 coding DNA: TGTGCCAGCAGCTTAAACGCAGGGTTAAACACTGAAGCTTTCTTT.